Listed here are 13 T cell receptor beta chains from one sample, sequenced in a study of T cell changes during pregnancy in multiple sclerosis. The assay was immunoSEQ multiplex PCR, and TCRdb's table has in-frame clones only and misses some. The data show 64,000 or so clones, roughly 96% seen once. This specimen was CD8+ T cells from peripheral blood mononuclear cells, taken after pregnancy. These receptors were taken from a female donor with multiple sclerosis, enrolled in a pregnancy study.

Of note for this clone: Other DNA sequences of this sample code for an identical CDR3. The V call is TRBV6-5, the J call TRBJ2-1; D remains unclear. Looked up from germline, CDR1 is MNHEY and CDR2 is SVGAGI. CDR3 length: 13 amino acids. The germline V and J ends were trimmed by 2 bases and 6 bases, with 8 bases remaining between them. The CDR3 sequence: CASSYGLANEQFF. For the CDR3, the DNA is TGTGCCAGCAGTTACGGGCTGGCCAATGAGCAGTTCTTC.

The CDR3 region is CASSNRAGAGEQYF. DNA of the CDR3: TGTGCCAGCAGTAACCGGGCAGGGGCGGGCGAGCAGTACTTC. V usage is TRBV28 and J usage is TRBJ2-7; D possibly corresponds to TRBD1 (6 bases). The germline V gene encodes CDR1 MDHEN and CDR2 SYDVKM. The CDR3 covers 14 residues. The V end lost 5 bases, the J end lost 6 bases, and 17 bases lay between the germline ends.

DNA for the CDR3: TGTGCCAGCAGTCCCGGACAGTTCACAGATACGCAGTATTTT. Its protein product is CASSPGQFTDTQYF. The V and J genes are TRBV7-6 and TRBJ2-3; a weak D match, TRBD1 (6 bases). The V and J ends lost 6 bases and 2 bases respectively, with 12 bases between them. The CDR3 covers 14 residues. Germline CDR1 SGHVS, CDR2 FNYEAQ.

V usage is TRBV7-9 and J usage is TRBJ2-5; 13 bases are a match to TRBD2. CDR1 is SEHNR, CDR2 FQNEAQ, per germline (reference sequence). The V segment lost 4 bases and the J segment 1 base; nucleotides outside the gene matches: 3. This CDR3 spans 16 amino acids. Written as DNA, the CDR3 is TGTGCCAGCAGCTGGGGGACTAGCGGGACCCAAGAGACCCAGTACTTC. Protein: CASSWGTSGTQETQYF. Filled out from reference TRBV7-9 and TRBJ2-5, the complete variable domain reads DTGVSQNPRHKITKRGQNVTFRCDPISEHNRLYWYRQTLGQGPEFLTYFQNEAQLEKSRLLSDRFSAERPKGSFSTLEIQRTEQGDSAMYLCASSWGTSGTQETQYFGPGTRLLVL.

V gene TRBV5-4 combines with J gene TRBJ2-5; 16 nucleotides align to TRBD2. This CDR3 has 17 residues. V lost 4 bases to trimming and J lost 5 bases; unmatched junction nucleotides: 8. Germline-derived CDR1 and CDR2 are SGHNT and YYREEE (reference sequence). CDR3 residues: CASSPGLAGGPRETQYF. The CDR3, as DNA: TGTGCCAGCAGCCCGGGACTAGCGGGAGGGCCAAGGGAGACCCAGTACTTC. Looking up the rest from reference TRBV5-4 and TRBJ2-5 gives the full variable domain: ETGVTQSPTHLIKTRGQQVTLRCSSQSGHNTVSWYQQALGQGPQFIFQYYREEENGRGNFPPRFSGLQFPNYSSELNVNALELDDSALYLCASSPGLAGGPRETQYFGPGTRLLVL.

This chain uses TRBV6-6 with TRBJ2-3; 7 bases map to TRBD2. Trimming removed 5 bases from V and 3 bases from J; junction bases left unmatched: 5. This CDR3 is built from 14 residues. Germline V gene data show CDR1 as MNHNY and CDR2 as SVGAGI (reference sequence). The CDR3 protein is CASSVEAGTDTQYF. For the CDR3, the DNA is TGTGCCAGCAGTGTGGAAGCGGGGACAGATACGCAGTATTTT.

This clone was seen only once. The V gene is TRBV29-1, the J gene TRBJ1-1, with D hard to call. V gave up 5 bases and J gave up 1 base, with 8 bases separating them. Germline V lookup: CDR1 SQVTM, CDR2 ANQGSEA. The CDR3 sequence is 12 residues long. CDR3 amino acids: CSVPTRNTEAFF. As DNA, the CDR3 is TGCAGCGTTCCCACGCGGAACACTGAAGCTTTCTTT.

The rearrangement uses TRBV7-9 and TRBJ2-7; 7 bases are shared with TRBD1. Germline V lookup: CDR1 SEHNR, CDR2 FQNEAQ (reference sequence). Trimming at V came to 3 bases and at J to 5 bases, leaving 4 bases not matched to a gene. This CDR3 is 13 amino acids long. The DNA for the CDR3 is TGTGCCAGCAGCTTGGGACAGTCCAACGAGCAGTACTTC. Translation gives CASSLGQSNEQYF.

The chain employs TRBV19 and TRBJ1-1; 7 positions match TRBD1. The CDR3 has 15 amino acids. The junction had 14 bases not matched to a gene; V was cut back by 7 bases and J by 6 bases. Germline CDR1 and CDR2: LNHDA and SQIVND (reference sequence). Here the CDR3 DNA reads TGTGCCAGTACCTACCAGACAGGGTATAGTTCTGAAGCTTTCTTT. Protein sequence: CASTYQTGYSSEAFF.

The gene calls are TRBV9 and TRBJ2-7; the match to TRBD2 covers 11 bases. V was clipped by 4 bases and J by 6 bases; unmatched bases: 6. This CDR3 is built from 14 residues. Germline values: CDR1 SGDLS, CDR2 YYNGEE. The CDR3 DNA reads TGTGCCAGCAGCCTACTAGCGGGAGCGAGCGAGCAGTACTTC. Its translation: CASSLLAGASEQYF.

Regarding this clone: The junction differs from germline at one of its ends, possibly a read error. The gene calls are TRBV30 and TRBJ2-1; D is perhaps TRBD1 (5 bases). The CDR3 runs to 16 residues. Germline CDR1 and CDR2: GTSNPN and SVGIG (reference sequence). CDR3 coding DNA: TGTGCCCGGAGTGGGTTAGGGTCGACAGACTACAATGAGCAGTTCTTC. This sequence encodes CARSGLGSTDYNEQFF.

The CDR3 DNA reads as TGTGCCAGCAGCGCGGGGATGAACACTGAAGCTTTCTTT. This sequence encodes CASSAGMNTEAFF. J is TRBJ1-1 and V is TRBV13; no clear D gene. Deletions cut 5 bases from V and 0 bases from J, with 7 bases between. Germline loops: CDR1 PRHDT, CDR2 FYEKMQ (reference sequence). The CDR3 loop spans 13 amino acids.

This chain links TRBV11-3 with TRBJ2-7, with 8 nucleotides matching TRBD2. The CDR3 has 15 residues. V was pared by 5 bases and J by 2 bases, with 8 bases of the junction left unmatched. Germline CDR1 is SGHNT and CDR2 is YENEEA. The CDR3 nucleotides read TGTGCCAGCAGCCCTGGGTCGGGAGGGCCCTACGAGCAGTACTTC. It codes for CASSPGSGGPYEQYF.